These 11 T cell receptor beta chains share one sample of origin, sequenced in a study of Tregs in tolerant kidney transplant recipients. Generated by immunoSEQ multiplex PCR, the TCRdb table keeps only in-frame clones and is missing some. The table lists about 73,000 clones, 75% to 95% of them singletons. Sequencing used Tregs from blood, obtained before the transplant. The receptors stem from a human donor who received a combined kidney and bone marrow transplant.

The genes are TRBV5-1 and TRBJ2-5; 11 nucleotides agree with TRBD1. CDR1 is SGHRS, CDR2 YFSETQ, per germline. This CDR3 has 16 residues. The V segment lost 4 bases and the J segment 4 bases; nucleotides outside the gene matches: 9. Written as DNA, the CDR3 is TGCGCCAGCAGCCCCGGATGGGACAGGGGGAGAGAGACCCAGTACTTC. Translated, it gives CASSPGWDRGRETQYF.

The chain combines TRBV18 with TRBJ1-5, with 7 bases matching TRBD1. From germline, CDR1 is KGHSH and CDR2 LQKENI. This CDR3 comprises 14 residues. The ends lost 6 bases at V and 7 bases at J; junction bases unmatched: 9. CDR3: CASSRNRGEQPQHF. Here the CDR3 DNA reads TGTGCCAGCTCGCGGAACAGGGGTGAGCAGCCCCAGCATTTT.

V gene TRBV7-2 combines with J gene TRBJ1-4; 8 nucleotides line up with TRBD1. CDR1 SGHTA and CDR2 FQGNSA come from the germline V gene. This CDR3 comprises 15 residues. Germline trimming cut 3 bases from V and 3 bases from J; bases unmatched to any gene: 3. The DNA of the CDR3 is TGTGCCAGCAGCTTTCAGGGGGCGGCTAATGAAAAACTGTTTTTT. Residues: CASSFQGAANEKLFF.

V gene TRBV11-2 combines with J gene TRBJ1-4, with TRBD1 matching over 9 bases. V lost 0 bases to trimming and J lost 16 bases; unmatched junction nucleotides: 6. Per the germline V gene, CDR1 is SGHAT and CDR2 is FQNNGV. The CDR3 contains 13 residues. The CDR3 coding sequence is TGTGCCAGCAGCTTAGAGCGGGACAGGGTATCGTTTTTT. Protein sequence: CASSLERDRVSFF.

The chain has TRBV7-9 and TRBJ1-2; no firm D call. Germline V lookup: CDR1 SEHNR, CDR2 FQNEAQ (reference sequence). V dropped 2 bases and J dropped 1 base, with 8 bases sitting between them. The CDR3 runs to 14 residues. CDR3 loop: CASSLLAGNYGYTF. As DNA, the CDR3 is TGTGCCAGCAGCTTACTGGCCGGTAACTATGGCTACACCTTC.

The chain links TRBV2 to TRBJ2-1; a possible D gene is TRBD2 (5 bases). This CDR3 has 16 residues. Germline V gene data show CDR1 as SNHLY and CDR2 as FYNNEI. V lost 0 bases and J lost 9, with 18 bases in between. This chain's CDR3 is CASSEAAWAGGIEQFF. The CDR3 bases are TGTGCCAGCAGTGAAGCTGCTTGGGCGGGTGGGATTGAGCAGTTCTTC. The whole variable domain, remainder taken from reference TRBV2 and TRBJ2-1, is EPEVTQTPSHQVTQMGQEVILRCVPISNHLYFYWYRQILGQKVEFLVSFYNNEISEKSEIFDDQFSVERPDGSNFTLKIRSTKLEDSAMYFCASSEAAWAGGIEQFFGPGTRLTVL.

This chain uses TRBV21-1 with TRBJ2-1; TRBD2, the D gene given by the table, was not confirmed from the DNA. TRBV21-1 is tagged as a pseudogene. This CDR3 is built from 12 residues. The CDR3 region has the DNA TGTGCCAGCAGCAATGAGTACAATGAGCAGTTCTTC. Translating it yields CASSNEYNEQFF.

CDR3 loop: CASSPRTGDYGYTF. The CDR3 DNA sequence: TGTGCCAGCAGCCCCCGGACAGGGGACTATGGCTACACCTTC. V usage is TRBV7-2 and J usage is TRBJ1-2; 9 bases map to TRBD1. The J segment lost 3 bases and the V segment lost 5 bases, leaving 4 bases of the junction unmatched. Germline V gives CDR1 SGHTA, CDR2 FQGNSA. CDR3 length: 14 residues.

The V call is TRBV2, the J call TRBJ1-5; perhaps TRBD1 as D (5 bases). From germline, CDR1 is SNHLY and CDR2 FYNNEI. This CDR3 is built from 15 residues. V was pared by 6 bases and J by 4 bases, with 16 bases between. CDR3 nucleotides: TGTGCCAGCAGGAGCCTGGGGACGGAGAATCAGCCCCAGCATTTT. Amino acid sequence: CASRSLGTENQPQHF.

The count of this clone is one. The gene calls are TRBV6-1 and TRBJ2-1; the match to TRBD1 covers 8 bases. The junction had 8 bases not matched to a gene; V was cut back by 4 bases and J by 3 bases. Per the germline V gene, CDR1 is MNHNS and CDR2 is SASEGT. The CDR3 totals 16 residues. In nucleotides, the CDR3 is TGTGCCAGCAGTGTGAGACCAGGGGGCCTCTACAATGAGCAGTTCTTC. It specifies CASSVRPGGLYNEQFF.

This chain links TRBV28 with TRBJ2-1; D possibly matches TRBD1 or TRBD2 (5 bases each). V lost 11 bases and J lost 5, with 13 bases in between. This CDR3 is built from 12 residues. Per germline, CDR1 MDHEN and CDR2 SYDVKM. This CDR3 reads CAAWDRNNEQFF. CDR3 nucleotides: TGTGCCGCTTGGGACCGGAACAATGAGCAGTTCTTC.